What follows is one T cell receptor beta chain and its context. This clone was detected many times. Its binding antigen is unknown. No base-level quality is on record; no much larger clone is a single base apart. This entry belongs to a study of blood T cell repertoires in COVID-19 (TCRdb year 2020). Study-level background: The collaborator samples originated in the United States, Italy and Spain and spanned the acute and convalescent phases of COVID-19. The prospective study material was composed of cDNA or gDNA derived from T cells, B-cell-depleted T cells, or PBMCs. The dataset comprised deeply sampled blood TCRbeta repertoires from subjects exposed to, actively infected with, or recovered from COVID-19. The repertoires were released in a freely available public database intended as a resource for research on the immune response to SARS-CoV-2. The samples were drawn from the first 160 participants of the ongoing ImmuneRACE study and from 950 to 1,500 subjects provided by 6 global collaborators. Nearly every sample came with metadata listing a de-identified subject ID, COVID-19 status, age in years and sex. Where available, HLA class I and class II types were obtained from metadata supplied by the sample provider rather than from assay-based typing.

Broad study findings and their caveats: The amount of clinical and demographic metadata varied by source and participant and was provided uncurated.

TCRbeta CDR3 regions were amplified from genomic DNA using the immunoSEQ Assay, a bias-controlled multiplex PCR. The original pipeline was this. The number of nucleated cells in each sample was estimated from the amplification of reference gene primers within the assay. Sequence reads were collapsed and filtered to measure the absolute abundance of every unique TCRbeta CDR3 rearrangement. For each sample, productive Simpson clonality was calculated as the square root of Simpson's diversity index over productive rearrangements. TCRdb mirrors the immuneACCESS table, restricted to in-frame sequences. Some clones are absent from its copies; in checked studies, under half trace to an unresolved V gene, and the reason for the others is unknown. V and J calls and clone size are given by that table; D and trimming were obtained from the DNA. In all, the sample holds roughly 59,000 clones, and around 79% of those were seen once. Together, the top ten hold roughly 9.7% of the sample.

As encoded in the germline V gene (reference sequence), CDR1 is SEHNR while CDR2 is FQNEAQ. At the junction V is shortened by 5 bases and J by 0 bases, with 20 bases in between. Taken from cysteine to phenylalanine, the CDR3 has 17 residues. Only the CDR3 region is kept as DNA, spanning 51 bases read in frame from base 1. Collaborating institutions collected whole blood in K2EDTA tubes following their own protocols. For TCRbeta analysis, collaborator samples were shipped as frozen whole blood, as isolated PBMCs, or as DNA extracted from either sample type. The sequenced sample was peripheral blood. Rearrangement joined TRBV7-9 to TRBJ2-7, with a tentative D gene TRBD1 over 5 matching bases. The receptor's source is a human donor in a cohort sampled during active COVID-19. The CDR3 reads as follows: CASSMIGAGLTSYEQYF. The DNA is as follows: TGTGCCAGCAGCATGATTGGGGCCGGGCTTACCTCCTACGAGCAGTACTTC. Outside the CDR3, residues come from the reference TRBV7-9 and TRBJ2-7 proteins, so the full variable domain is: DTGVSQNPRHKITKRGQNVTFRCDPISEHNRLYWYRQTLGQGPEFLTYFQNEAQLEKSRLLSDRFSAERPKGSFSTLEIQRTEQGDSAMYLCASSMIGAGLTSYEQYFGPGTRLTVT.